These T cell receptor beta chains were read from a single sample in a study of breast tumors, draining lymph nodes, adjacent tissues. TCRdb re-called the multiplex PCR reads through MiXCR, storing one row per CDR3 protein. The sample contains 200,000 to 250,000 distinct CDR3 sequences, nearly 35% of which appear only once. Sequenced input: axillary lymph node tissue. The receptors were sampled from a female donor with breast cancer. Some clones in this sample may be carry-over from other donors' samples. Each CDR3 is given with its conserved first and last residue. Each record gives: J gene, clone size, CDR3 length, D gene, V gene, CDR3 DNA, CDR3 protein. D genes are given only for firm matches. Size values are once, few and many counts, or a class for expanded clones, and some rows have none.

TRBJ2-5 | - | 14 | - | TRBV5-5 | TGTGCCAGCACCCGGCGGCAGGGAAGGGAGACCCAGTACTTC | CASTRRQGRETQYF
TRBJ2-2 | few | 16 | - | TRBV19 | TGTGCCAGTAGTTTACGACAGGAGTTTTTTACCGGGGAGCTGTTTTTT | CASSLRQEFFTGELFF
TRBJ2-1 | many | 14 | - | TRBV20-1 | TGCAGTGTTCTAGGGTCCGTTAGGGCAAATGAGCAGTTCTTC | CSVLGSVRANEQFF
TRBJ2-7 | many | 11 | - | TRBV20-1 | TGCAGTATGAGGGGGTCCTACGAGCAGTACTTC | CSMRGSYEQYF
TRBJ1-2 | many | 15 | TRBD1 | TRBV6-1 | TGTGCCAGCAGTAAGGACAGGGCAGTAGACTATGGCTACACCTTC | CASSKDRAVDYGYTF
TRBJ1-5 | - | 14 | - | TRBV28 | TGTGCCAGCAGTTTACCCCATAGGGCAGGATTAGGGCATTTT | CASSLPHRAGLGHF
TRBJ1-2 | - | 15 | - | TRBV15 | TGTGCCACCAGCAGCTTGGGGCCAGGGATCTCTGGCTACACCTTC | CATSSLGPGISGYTF
TRBJ2-5 | few | 15 | - | TRBV6-2/TRBV6-3 | TGTGCCAGCAGTCGAGGGACTCTGGGGGAAGAGACCCAGTACTTC | CASSRGTLGEETQYF
TRBJ2-3 | - | 13 | - | TRBV18 | TGTGCCAGCTCGGCGGAGATCGAAGATACGCAGTATTTT | CASSAEIEDTQYF
TRBJ1-3 | many | 17 | - | TRBV11-2 | TGTGCCAGCACCGTTTGGCCGCGGGGCCCATCTGGAAACACCATATATTTT | CASTVWPRGPSGNTIYF
TRBJ2-4 | few | 13 | TRBD1 | TRBV20-1 | TGCAGTGCTGAGGACAGGCTGAAAAACATTCAGTACTTC | CSAEDRLKNIQYF
TRBJ2-1 | many | 15 | TRBD1 | TRBV2 | TGTGCCAGCAGTGAACGGCAGGGGGCGGTCAATGAGCAGTTCTTC | CASSERQGAVNEQFF
TRBJ1-2 | - | 14 | TRBD1 | TRBV2 | TGTGCTCCCATCCGGGCAGGGGGCAACTATGGCTACACCTTC | CAPIRAGGNYGYTF
TRBJ2-2 | - | 12 | - | TRBV20-1 | TGCAGTGCTAGAGGGCTAGCGGGGGAGCTGTTTTTT | CSARGLAGELFF
TRBJ2-7 | - | 14 | TRBD2 | TRBV5-1 | TGCGCCAGCAGCTTGGGCGGGGGGGCCCACGAGCAGTACTTC | CASSLGGGAHEQYF
TRBJ1-2 | many | 13 | - | TRBV4-1 | TGCGCCAGCAGCCAGGACGACTATTATGGCTACACCTTC | CASSQDDYYGYTF
TRBJ1-2 | many | 14 | TRBD1 | TRBV7-9 | TGTGCCAGCAGCTTGGACAGGGCCGCCTATGGCTACACCTTC | CASSLDRAAYGYTF
TRBJ2-1 | - | 14 | - | TRBV28 | TGTGCCAGCAGTTCCTCATCGACTAGGCGGGCGCTGTTCTTC | CASSSSSTRRALFF
TRBJ1-5 | few | 15 | - | TRBV28 | TGTGCCAGCAGTACTAGGGTTAGGGGCAATCAGCCCCAGCATTTT | CASSTRVRGNQPQHF
TRBJ2-3 | many | 16 | - | TRBV29-1 | TGCAGCGTGGGCGGTTGGGTGGGCAGATCCACAGATACGCAGTATTTT | CSVGGWVGRSTDTQYF
TRBJ2-5 | many | 13 | TRBD1 | TRBV12-3/TRBV12-4 | TGTGCCAGCAGTTTAACAGGGGAAGAGACCCAGTACTTC | CASSLTGEETQYF
TRBJ2-7 | many | 14 | - | TRBV20-1 | TGCAGTGCTCTACAGCTTGGGACCTTCTACGAGCAGTACTTC | CSALQLGTFYEQYF
TRBJ1-6 | many | 20 | TRBD1 | TRBV7-2 | TGTGCCAGCAGCTTAGTCGGGACAGGGGGAATGAGCTCCTATAATTCACCCCTCCACTTT | CASSLVGTGGMSSYNSPLHF
TRBJ1-5 | many | 15 | - | TRBV12-3/TRBV12-4 | TGTGCCAGCAGTTTGGGGTTTCTTGACAATCAGCCCCAGCATTTT | CASSLGFLDNQPQHF
TRBJ1-2 | many | 12 | - | TRBV2 | TGTGCCAGCAGTAAACAGAGCTATGGCTACACCTTC | CASSKQSYGYTF
TRBJ1-5 | - | 12 | - | TRBV12-3/TRBV12-4 | TGTGCCAGCAGATACGCCGGGACTTTGCAGCATTTT | CASRYAGTLQHF
TRBJ1-2 | many | 16 | TRBD1 | TRBV18 | TGTGCCAGCTCACCACCGGACAGGGTCGGGCAATATGGCTACACCTTC | CASSPPDRVGQYGYTF